Below, one T cell receptor (beta chain) is given with its context. The antigen is undetermined. These data originate in a study of CD4 T cell repertoires in COVID-19. Study in general: Relabeled CFSE-low cells, IL-2-expanded for around nine days, met spikes from other coronaviruses. Whole-study results and caveats: Some SARS-CoV-2 clonotypes, between about 6 and 28%, recurred in SARS-CoV and/or HKU1 cultures. Two or all three memory subsets shared several highly expanded SARS-CoV-2-reactive clonotypes.

Some clones are missing from TCRdb's copy, which holds only in-frame ones; the method was immunoSEQ multiplex PCR. The sample gives fewer than 100,000 clones, roughly 85% of which show up once; 0.45% to 0.7% is in the top ten. Germline CDR1 reads SGHKS; CDR2 reads YYEKEE (reference sequence). Trimming took 8 bases from V and 4 from J, leaving 22 bases between them. This CDR3 is built from 15 residues. These memory T cells were uncultured and sequenced directly after ex vivo isolation. This chain uses TRBV5-5 with TRBJ2-7; D might be TRBD1 (5 bases). The sequence was collected from a human donor who had COVID-19. Sequencing was performed on CD4+ T cells from peripheral blood, taken after recovery from COVID-19. The CDR3 sequence: CASNTGPLSQYEQYF. The CDR3 bases are TGTGCCAGTAACACAGGCCCCCTCTCTCAGTACGAGCAGTACTTC.